These 20 T cell receptor beta chains originate from one sample sequenced in a study of blood T cells in healthy people across ages. Next came a second PCR, run for roughly 6 to 11 cycles, which used a sample-barcoded 5' primer along with a J-beta primer mix. One entry per CDR3 protein, called by TCRdb with MiXCR from the 5' RACE reads. This sample yields about 1.1 million distinct CDR3 sequences, of which around two fifths are seen a single time; approximately 14% belongs to the top ten. The sample comprised blood. These receptors were taken from a man aged 18 to 30 in good health.

This clonotype was counted ten times or more. CDR3 DNA: TGCGCCAGCAGCCAAGGAGGCAGTGGAGGCTACACCTTC. It is translated as CASSQGGSGGYTF. The genes are TRBV4-3 and TRBJ1-2; no definite D call. Germline V lookup: CDR1 LGHNA, CDR2 YSLEER. V lost 1 base and J 8 bases, leaving 11 bases between the germline ends. The length of the CDR3 is 13 residues.

This clonotype was observed a few times. The rearrangement joins TRBV3-1 to TRBJ2-3; 9 bases map to TRBD1. The germline gives CDR1 LGHDT, CDR2 YNNKEL (reference sequence). The CDR3 extends over 15 amino acids. Trimming cost V 3 bases and J 6 bases; bases outside gene matches: 7. The CDR3 loop is CASSHVDRGQDTQYF. The CDR3 region has the DNA TGTGCCAGCAGCCACGTGGACAGGGGTCAGGATACGCAGTATTTT.

The CDR3 DNA reads as TGCGCCAGCAGCCGTACGATAAGGGGGGGAACTGAAGCTTTCTTT. Translating it yields CASSRTIRGGTEAFF. The chain carries TRBV4-3 and TRBJ1-1; weak D call: TRBD1 (6 bases). Per germline, CDR1 LGHNA and CDR2 YSLEER. V gave up 4 bases and J gave up 5 bases, with 17 bases separating them. This CDR3 has 15 residues.

Of note for this clonotype: A junction end diverges from the germline sequence, so it may reflect a read error. V gene TRBV12-5 combines with J gene TRBJ2-5, with 7 bases identical to TRBD1. The CDR3 contains 14 residues. Germline V gives CDR1 LGHNT, CDR2 FRNRAP. In DNA, the CDR3 is TGTGCTAGTGGTTTCTCGGGGACAGAAGAGGCCCAGTACTTC. Translation gives CASGFSGTEEAQYF.

This clonotype was seen once. The J gene is TRBJ1-4, the V gene TRBV4-1, with D perhaps matching TRBD1 (5 bases). The CDR3 consists of 15 residues. The germline CDR1 and CDR2 sequences are MGHRA and YSYEKL. V lost 2 bases and J lost 7, with 14 bases in between. CDR3 amino acids: CASSQLGVAGEKLFF. CDR3 nucleotide sequence: TGCGCCAGCAGCCAATTGGGGGTGGCGGGTGAAAAACTGTTTTTT.

The chain joins TRBV20-1 to TRBJ1-5; 7 bases fit TRBD1. Germline V gene data show CDR1 as DFQATT and CDR2 as SNEGSKA (reference sequence). Losses at the gene ends were 6 bases for V and 0 bases for J; bases not matched to a gene: 8. The CDR3 has 15 residues. Here the CDR3 reads CSATGTAYSNQPQHF. The DNA of the CDR3 is TGCAGTGCCACCGGGACAGCTTATAGCAATCAGCCCCAGCATTTT.

This clonotype was observed a few times. V usage is TRBV7-2 and J usage is TRBJ1-2; D perhaps matches TRBD1 (5 bases). This CDR3 is built from 15 residues. Germline-derived CDR1 and CDR2 are SGHTA and FQGNSA. V shed 4 bases and J shed 4 bases, with 16 bases lying between them. The CDR3 sequence: CASSYRQSSGYGYTF. The CDR3, as DNA: TGTGCCAGCAGCTACCGACAGTCTTCTGGCTATGGCTACACCTTC.

A word on this clonotype: This probably arose from a read error, given a far larger clone one base away. The genes are TRBV12-3 or TRBV12-4 and TRBJ1-2; a possible D gene is TRBD1 (5 bases). The CDR3 consists of 11 residues. In nucleotides, the CDR3 is TGTGCCAGCAGTCCAGGGTATGGCTACAACTTC. Residues: CASSPGYGYNF.

This clonotype was counted between two and nine times. This chain connects TRBV6-5 to TRBJ2-7; D call uncertain. The CDR3 is 14 residues long. Germline CDR1 reads MNHEY; CDR2 reads SVGAGI. V lost 4 bases and J 0 bases, leaving 10 bases between the germline ends. The CDR3 region is CASSFGSTSYEQYF. The CDR3 DNA follows: TGTGCCAGCAGTTTTGGATCGACCTCCTACGAGCAGTACTTC.

This rearrangement joins TRBV6-2 or TRBV6-3 to TRBJ1-2; 9 bases fit TRBD1. The CDR3 is 14 amino acids. V gave up 4 bases and J gave up 6 bases; unmatched junction bases: 6. CDR1 and CDR2 from the germline V gene are MNHEY and SVGEGT. Written as DNA, the CDR3 is TGTGCCAGCAGTTCCGCCGGGACAGGGAATGGCTACACCTTC. Translated, it gives CASSSAGTGNGYTF.

This chain connects TRBV5-6 to TRBJ1-5; D ambiguous. The length of the CDR3 is 15 residues. Germline V lookup: CDR1 SGHDT, CDR2 YYEEEE. Trimming removed 4 bases from V and 7 bases from J, with 18 bases in between. The CDR3 coding sequence is TGTGCCAGCAGCATTGGTGTGGGAAGAAGCCAGCCCCAGCATTTT. Its translation: CASSIGVGRSQPQHF.

V and J are TRBV12-3 or TRBV12-4 and TRBJ1-1, with D unresolved. The CDR3 totals 13 residues. Trimming removed 6 bases at V and 7 bases at J, with 15 bases between. For the CDR3, the DNA is TGTGCCAGCAGCCAGTTGGGGAAGGGTGAAGCTTTCTTT. Its translation is CASSQLGKGEAFF.

The rearrangement links TRBV30 to TRBJ1-4; D unclear. Germline V lookup: CDR1 GTSNPN, CDR2 SVGIG (reference sequence). V gave up 7 bases and J gave up 4 bases, with 16 bases separating them. The CDR3 contains 14 residues. For the CDR3, the DNA is TGTGCCTTAACCCCGGATACCCTTAATGAAAAACTGTTTTTT. It translates to CALTPDTLNEKLFF.

The genes are TRBV7-9 and TRBJ1-6, with D possibly being TRBD1 (6 bases). The germline gives CDR1 SEHNR, CDR2 FQNEAQ (reference sequence). The CDR3 has 15 amino acids. Trimming removed 1 base at V and 6 bases at J, with 10 bases between. The CDR3 loop is CASSLDGRGNSPLHF. CDR3 nucleotide sequence: TGTGCCAGCAGCTTAGACGGCAGGGGTAATTCACCCCTCCACTTT.

This rearrangement joins TRBV27 to TRBJ1-5, with D possibly being TRBD1 (5 bases). This CDR3 has 21 residues. Looked up from germline, CDR1 is MNHEY and CDR2 is SMNVEV (reference sequence). V gave up 5 bases and J gave up 2 bases, with 31 bases separating them. The CDR3 coding sequence is TGTGCCAGCAGTAAAGTGGTTGGTTTCGGGACCGACCCGCTGCGCAATCAGCCCCAGCATTTT. Amino acids: CASSKVVGFGTDPLRNQPQHF.

The chain links TRBV5-1 to TRBJ2-7; 7 bases map to TRBD1. Trimming cost V 3 bases and J 5 bases; bases outside gene matches: 11. CDR1 SGHRS and CDR2 YFSETQ come from the germline V gene. The CDR3 extends over 15 amino acids. The CDR3 sequence is CASSWGDRDSHEQYF. DNA for the CDR3: TGCGCCAGCAGCTGGGGCGACAGGGATTCTCACGAGCAGTACTTC.

In regard to this clonotype: Germline is not matched at one junction end, which may reflect a read error. This chain uses TRBV2 with TRBJ2-1; 11 positions agree with TRBD1. CDR1 is SNHLY and CDR2 is FYNNEI in the germline V gene. This CDR3 is 16 amino acids long. The CDR3 spells CASSAPGTGGYIEQFF. CDR3 nucleotide sequence: TGTGCCAGCAGTGCCCCCGGGACAGGGGGATACATTGAGCAGTTCTTC.

V is TRBV20-1 and J is TRBJ1-2; possibly TRBD1 for D (5 bases). The CDR3 is made up of 13 amino acids. The germline V gene encodes CDR1 DFQATT and CDR2 SNEGSKA (reference sequence). Trimming stripped 7 bases from V and 5 bases from J, with 17 bases between. The CDR3 DNA reads as TGCAGTGTCGAAGGGGCAGGATCTTATGGCTACACCTTC. Translated: CSVEGAGSYGYTF.

In its sample, this clonotype was seen a few times. This chain links TRBV6-1 with TRBJ1-2; D uncertain. Germline loops: CDR1 MNHNS, CDR2 SASEGT. The germline V and J ends were trimmed by 7 bases and 4 bases, with 13 bases remaining between them. The CDR3 totals 13 residues. In DNA form, the CDR3 reads TGTGCCAGCATGGGTTCAGCCCGCTATGGCTACACCTTC. It translates to CASMGSARYGYTF.

This clonotype was observed a handful of times. The genes are TRBV13 and TRBJ2-7; no clear D gene. The germline V gene has CDR1 PRHDT and CDR2 FYEKMQ (reference sequence). This CDR3 is 13 amino acids long. Trimming took off 2 bases at V and 7 bases at J, with 12 bases between the two ends. CDR3 in DNA: TGTGCCAGCAGCTTATCCGGTCAACAGGAGCAGTACTTC. Encoded protein: CASSLSGQQEQYF.